The present T cell receptor (beta chain) was sequenced within a study of CD8 T cells in Susac syndrome. Turning to the study itself: At blood draw, Susac syndrome patients were therapy-naive, on corticosteroids, or on intravenous immunoglobulin alone. Notes on the study in general: Regarding the TCR sequencing and HLA analysis, the study admitted that a relatively small number of individuals were involved.

A quantity of 0.5 to 1 ug RNA underwent reverse transcription using random hexamers. Multiplex immunoSEQ PCR targeted 54 Vbeta and 13 Jbeta TCR beta segments. TCRdb re-called the immunoSEQ multiplex PCR reads with MiXCR, one entry per CDR3 protein. This sample has about 150,000 distinct CDR3 sequences; roughly 95% occur once, and the top ten carry roughly 0.15%. CDR3 length: 15 residues. V shed 6 bases, J shed 1 base, and the junction held 11 bases outside the gene matches. Germline CDR1 is DFQATT and CDR2 is SNEGSKA (reference sequence). Worth noting for this clonotype: The target antigen is unknown.

This receptor was obtained from a human donor with Susac syndrome. The source material was CD4+ T cells from PBMCs. V gene TRBV20-1 combines with J gene TRBJ1-1, with 7 bases lining up with TRBD1. This CDR3 is CSALRGGSGNTEAFF. CDR3 in DNA: TGCAGTGCCCTACGAGGGGGCTCTGGGAACACTGAAGCTTTCTTT.